These T cell receptor beta chains were read from a single sample in a study of cytomegalovirus exposure and HLA in healthy donors. TCRdb's copy holds only in-frame clones and misses some; the assay was immunoSEQ multiplex PCR. Of about 130,000 clones listed, 89% are singletons. The sample was PBMCs. These TCRs come from a woman aged 18-30 years in good health and CMV-seronegative. The CDR3 runs from the conserved cysteine through the conserved F or W. D genes are given only for firm matches. The size field is filled for only some rows; it gives once, few, many or a size class.

D gene	V gene	clone size	J gene	CDR3 DNA	CDR3 protein
TRBD1	TRBV5-1	NA	TRBJ2-5	TGCGCCAGCAGCTCACCCCAGGGGGCTCAAGAGACCCAGTACTTC	CASSSPQGAQETQYF
NA	TRBV6-5	NA	TRBJ1-5	TGTGCCAGCAGTTACGCAGGGCAGGATCAGCCCCAGCATTTT	CASSYAGQDQPQHF
TRBD2	TRBV20-1	NA	TRBJ2-1	TGCAGTGCTAGTACTAGCGGGTTGCAGTTCTTC	CSASTSGLQFF
NA	TRBV6-4	NA	TRBJ2-6	TGTGCCAGCAGTGTAGGGGTCTCTGGGGCCAACGTCCTGACTTTC	CASSVGVSGANVLTF
TRBD1	TRBV5-1	NA	TRBJ1-2	TGCGCCAGCAGCCGGGACAGGGTCGGTAATGGCTACACCTTC	CASSRDRVGNGYTF
TRBD2	TRBV19	NA	TRBJ2-1	TGTGCCAGTAGTATTCGACTAGCGGTGTACAATGAGCAGTTCTTC	CASSIRLAVYNEQFF
NA	TRBV7-8	NA	TRBJ2-7	TGTGCCAGCAGCAGAGAGGGACTGCGGTCCTACGAGCAGTACTTC	CASSREGLRSYEQYF
NA	TRBV25-1	NA	TRBJ2-3	TGTGCCAGCAGTACTGGGGAGTTCACAGATACGCAGTATTTT	CASSTGEFTDTQYF
TRBD1	TRBV6-5	NA	TRBJ1-5	TGTGCCAGCAGTTCTCGGACAGGGCAGTCTCAGCCCCAGCATTTT	CASSSRTGQSQPQHF
NA	TRBV6-6	NA	TRBJ1-4	TGTGCCAGCAGTTACTCGGGGGGAGGAACTAATGAAAAACTGTTTTTT	CASSYSGGGTNEKLFF
TRBD2	TRBV2	NA	TRBJ2-3	TGTGCCAGCATAAGAGCGGGGGAAACAGATACGCAGTATTTT	CASIRAGETDTQYF
TRBD1	TRBV29-1	NA	TRBJ2-1	TGCAGCGTTCAGACAGGGACCGACTACAATGAGCAGTTCTTC	CSVQTGTDYNEQFF
NA	TRBV18	NA	TRBJ1-4	TGTGCCAGCTCATCTTACTCCGGGACTGCTAATGAAAAACTGTTTTTT	CASSSYSGTANEKLFF
NA	TRBV10-3	few	TRBJ2-7	TGTGCCATCAGTGACCCGAATCGAGAACAGGGAGGGTTCTACGAGCAGTACTTC	CAISDPNREQGGFYEQYF
NA	TRBV5-1	NA	TRBJ2-5	TGCGCCAGCGGCCGACAGCCCCAAGAGACCCAGTACTTC	CASGRQPQETQYF
NA	TRBV6-5	NA	TRBJ1-2	TGTGCCAGCAGTTTCGACAGGCGCAACTATGGCTACACCTTC	CASSFDRRNYGYTF
NA	TRBV7-2	NA	TRBJ1-5	TGTGCCAGCAGCTCGCGGGTAAATCAGCCCCAGCATTTT	CASSSRVNQPQHF
TRBD1	TRBV28	NA	TRBJ1-4	TGTGCCAGCAGTTCGGGACAGACTAATGAAAAACTGTTTTTT	CASSSGQTNEKLFF
NA	TRBV30	NA	TRBJ1-2	TGTGCCTGGCACCGACGGGACCTCCGGAGGGAATGGGGCTACACCTTC	CAWHRRDLRREWGYTF
NA	TRBV7-2	once	TRBJ1-3	TGTGCCAGCAGCTTAGTGGGCCAGGGGACCTCTGGAAACACCATATATTTT	CASSLVGQGTSGNTIYF
TRBD2	TRBV28	NA	TRBJ2-3	TGTGCCAGCAGGTCCCCGGGAGGACACCAGTATTTT	CASRSPGGHQYF
TRBD1	TRBV18	NA	TRBJ1-5	TGTGCCAGCTCACCGGGACAGTTAGGGGTTAGCAATCAGCCCCAGCATTTT	CASSPGQLGVSNQPQHF
NA	TRBV6-6	NA	TRBJ1-1	TGTGCCAGCAGCAAAAGAGTAGGGGGGGACACTGAAGCTTTCTTT	CASSKRVGGDTEAFF
NA	TRBV7-9	once	TRBJ1-4	TGTGCCAGCAGCCCGCCCTCAGGGTTTGATGAAAAACTGTTTTTT	CASSPPSGFDEKLFF
TRBD2	TRBV12-5	NA	TRBJ2-1	TGTGCTAGTGGTTTGGCCGGACTAGTGAATGAGCAGTTCTTC	CASGLAGLVNEQFF
NA	TRBV5-1	NA	TRBJ1-3	TGCGCCAGCAGCTTGGCCCCACAGGGCGGCGGAAACACCATATATTTT	CASSLAPQGGGNTIYF
TRBD1	TRBV29-1	NA	TRBJ1-1	TGCAGCGCGCTACTGACAGGGACGGGTGAAGCTTTCTTT	CSALLTGTGEAFF
NA	TRBV2	few	TRBJ1-5	TGTGCCTGCCGGAGGGAGGTTGGTCAGCCCCAGCATTTT	CACRREVGQPQHF
NA	TRBV5-8	NA	TRBJ2-3	TGTGCCAGCAGTCATAGAGAGGATACGCAGTATTTT	CASSHREDTQYF
NA	TRBV21-1	few	TRBJ2-6	TGTGCCAGCAGCAAGACAACCGGGACATCAGGGGTGTCTGGGGCCAACGTCCTGACTTTC	CASSKTTGTSGVSGANVLTF
TRBD1	TRBV5-1	NA	TRBJ2-1	TGCGCCAGCAGCTTTGGCCTTGGGGACAGATTTTCCAATGAGCAGTTCTTC	CASSFGLGDRFSNEQFF
NA	TRBV4-2	NA	TRBJ2-3	TGTGCCAGCAGCCAAGAGGCCGGGGGGCCAGATACGCAGTATTTT	CASSQEAGGPDTQYF
TRBD1	TRBV7-9	NA	TRBJ1-2	TGTGCCAGCAGCAATACCGGGACAGGGGGCGACGGCTACACCTTC	CASSNTGTGGDGYTF
TRBD1	TRBV6-6	few	TRBJ2-5	TGTGCCAGCAGTTACTCGGGACAGATCCAAGAGACCCAGTACTTC	CASSYSGQIQETQYF
TRBD1	TRBV7-9	NA	TRBJ2-7	TGTGCCAGCAGCCCCCGGGACAGAGCCTACGAGCAGTACTTC	CASSPRDRAYEQYF
TRBD1	TRBV4-3	NA	TRBJ1-5	TGCGCCAGCAGCCAAGATTTTAGGACAGGGCTCAATCAGCCCCAGCATTTT	CASSQDFRTGLNQPQHF
NA	TRBV6-4	NA	TRBJ1-6	TGTGCCAGCAGTGACTCGAGTCGGGGGGCTAATTCACCCCTCCACTTT	CASSDSSRGANSPLHF
NA	TRBV15	few	TRBJ1-5	TGTGCCACCAGCAGGGGCCCGGAGGAGCCCCAGCATTTT	CATSRGPEEPQHF
TRBD2	TRBV5-4	NA	TRBJ2-1	TGTGCCAGCAGTCCAATGGGGAGCGGGAGGGTAAATGAGCAGTTCTTC	CASSPMGSGRVNEQFF
NA	TRBV5-1	NA	TRBJ2-7	TGCGCCAGCAGCTTGGAGAGTTCCTACGAGCAGTACTTC	CASSLESSYEQYF
TRBD2	TRBV5-1	NA	TRBJ2-7	TGCGCCAGCAGCTTGGATAAGGGGAGGGCCTACGAGCAGTACTTC	CASSLDKGRAYEQYF
TRBD1	TRBV7-7	once	TRBJ2-3	TGTGCCAGCAGCTCCACAGGGGCCGCGACGCAGTATTTT	CASSSTGAATQYF
NA	TRBV4-1	NA	TRBJ2-1	TGCGCCAGCAGCCCGGACAGAGTTTACAATGAGCAGTTCTTC	CASSPDRVYNEQFF
NA	TRBV27	NA	TRBJ1-1	TGTGCCAGCAGTTACATGACTCCTCCAAACACTGAAGCTTTCTTT	CASSYMTPPNTEAFF
TRBD1	TRBV30	NA	TRBJ1-1	TGTGCCTGGGGGGCCGGACAGGGCATTGTGGGGGACAACACTGAAGCTTTCTTT	CAWGAGQGIVGDNTEAFF
NA	TRBV5-4	NA	TRBJ1-1	TGTGCCAGCAGCTTACAGGTTCCGAACACTGAAGCTTTCTTT	CASSLQVPNTEAFF
NA	TRBV6-5	NA	TRBJ1-1	TGTGCCAGCAGTTACTCGGGGGCGAACACTGAAGCTTTCTTT	CASSYSGANTEAFF
TRBD2	TRBV27	few	TRBJ2-7	TGTGCCAGCAGCCGTGGACTAGCGGGAGGGCGGTACGAGCAGTACTTC	CASSRGLAGGRYEQYF